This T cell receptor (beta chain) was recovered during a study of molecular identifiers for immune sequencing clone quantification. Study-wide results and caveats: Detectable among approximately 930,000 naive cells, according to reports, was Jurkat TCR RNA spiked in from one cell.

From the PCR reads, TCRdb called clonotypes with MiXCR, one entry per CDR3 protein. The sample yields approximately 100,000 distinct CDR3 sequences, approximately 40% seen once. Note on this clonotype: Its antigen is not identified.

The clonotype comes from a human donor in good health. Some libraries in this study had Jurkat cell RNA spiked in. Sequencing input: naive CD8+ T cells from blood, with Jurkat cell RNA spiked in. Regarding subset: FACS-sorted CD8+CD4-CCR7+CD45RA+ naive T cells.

The CDR3 loop is CASSQRGDEAFF. The DNA for the CDR3 is TGCGCCAGCAGCCAGAGGGGTGATGAAGCTTTCTTT. The chain joins TRBV4-1 to TRBJ1-1, with a weak D call TRBD1 (5 bases). Per the germline V gene, CDR1 is MGHRA and CDR2 is YSYEKL. There are 12 residues in the CDR3. The V end was cut by 3 bases, the J end by 7 bases, with 9 bases between.